A single sample gave rise to the 22 T cell receptor beta chains below, sequenced in a study of beta chain features in type 1 diabetes. Study-wide points: Shortening that was moderate but significant affected the TCRB CDR3s of Type 1 diabetes patients in all four CD4+ subsets.

No cognate antigen is known for these TCRs. The study reverse transcribed the entire isolated RNA, so it sequenced expressed TCRB transcripts. TCRdb's copy holds only in-frame clones and misses some; the assay was immunoSEQ multiplex PCR. The table has around 260,000 clones, 20% to 25% seen once; the top ten hold approximately 0.011%. Specimen: naive CD4+ T cells from blood. All receptors derive from a woman aged 25-40 years with type 1 diabetes.

The chain combines TRBV15 with TRBJ1-1; TRBD1 matches 7 bases. Trimming removed 2 bases from V and 6 bases from J; junction bases left unmatched: 9. CDR3 length: 15 residues. The germline V gene has CDR1 LNHNV and CDR2 YYDKDF (reference sequence). CDR3 sequence reads: CATSRPITGVAEAFF. The CDR3 DNA reads TGTGCCACCAGCAGACCCATTACAGGGGTGGCTGAAGCTTTCTTT. Full variable domain (rest looked up from reference TRBV15 and TRBJ1-1): DAMVIQNPRYQVTQFGKPVTLSCSQTLNHNVMYWYQQKSSQAPKLLFHYYDKDFNNEADTPDNFQSRRPNTSFCFLDIRSPGLGDTAMYLCATSRPITGVAEAFFGQGTRLTVV.

The sample holds a few counts of this clone. The J gene is TRBJ2-7, the V gene TRBV2; the D gene is possibly TRBD1 (6 bases). V lost 5 bases, J lost 4 bases, and 24 bases lay in between. Germline lookup yields CDR1 SNHLY and CDR2 FYNNEI. The CDR3 sequence is 17 residues long. The CDR3: CASSLTGRGMGFYEQYF. In DNA form, the CDR3 reads TGTGCCAGCAGTCTCACAGGGAGAGGGATGGGGTTTTACGAGCAGTACTTC. The full variable domain, its missing parts supplied by reference TRBV2 and TRBJ2-7, is EPEVTQTPSHQVTQMGQEVILRCVPISNHLYFYWYRQILGQKVEFLVSFYNNEISEKSEIFDDQFSVERPDGSNFTLKIRSTKLEDSAMYFCASSLTGRGMGFYEQYFGPGTRLTVT.

The gene calls are TRBV9 and TRBJ1-1, with D unresolved. Trimming removed 0 bases from V and 6 bases from J, with 12 bases in between. The CDR3 is made up of 14 amino acids. CDR1 is SGDLS and CDR2 is YYNGEE in the germline V gene. CDR3 coding DNA: TGTGCCAGCAGCGTAGTGGCGCAGGTTTCTGAAGCTTTCTTT. This gives the protein CASSVVAQVSEAFF.

This clone has more than one count but fewer than ten. The V call is TRBV30, the J call TRBJ2-3; 8 positions agree with TRBD2. V lost 0 bases, J lost 5 bases, and 7 bases stayed unmatched. The CDR3 is 15 residues long. CDR1 is GTSNPN and CDR2 is SVGIG in the germline V gene (reference sequence). This CDR3 is CAWSVGGREGDTQYF. CDR3 in DNA: TGTGCCTGGAGTGTAGGAGGACGGGAGGGAGATACGCAGTATTTT.

This chain links TRBV18 with TRBJ1-1, with a weak D call TRBD1 (5 bases). This CDR3 region has 14 residues. In germline, CDR1 is KGHSH, CDR2 LQKENI. The V and J ends lost 6 bases and 1 base respectively, with 12 bases between them. CDR3 region: CASSPKTENTEAFF. Here the CDR3 DNA reads TGTGCCAGCTCCCCTAAGACAGAGAACACTGAAGCTTTCTTT.

This clone appeared a few times. The rearrangement links TRBV29-1 to TRBJ2-3, with D uncertain. V was trimmed by 4 bases and J by 6 bases, leaving 11 bases between them. Germline V gene sequence: CDR1 SQVTM, CDR2 ANQGSEA. CDR3 length: 12 residues. CDR3 bases: TGCAGCGTTGCTTCTTCCAGGGATACGCAGTATTTT. Translating gives CSVASSRDTQYF.

This chain connects TRBV30 to TRBJ2-7; 11 positions match TRBD2. CDR1 is GTSNPN, CDR2 SVGIG, per germline (reference sequence). The CDR3 contains 14 residues. V was pared by 2 bases and J by 6 bases, with 6 bases of the junction left unmatched. In DNA form, the CDR3 reads TGTGCCTGGAGTTCGCTAGCGGGAGGAAGCGAGCAGTACTTC. Translating it yields CAWSSLAGGSEQYF.

The chain is built from TRBV11-2 and TRBJ2-3; D is unresolved. From germline, CDR1 is SGHAT and CDR2 FQNNGV. Trimming took off 6 bases at V and 2 bases at J, with 3 bases between the two ends. This CDR3 spans 11 amino acids. Here the CDR3 reads CASRATDTQYF. In nucleotides, the CDR3 is TGTGCCAGCAGAGCCACAGATACGCAGTATTTT.

V is TRBV28 and J is TRBJ2-7, with TRBD1 identical over 8 bases. The V segment lost 11 bases and the J segment 3 bases; nucleotides outside the gene matches: 15. Looked up from germline, CDR1 is MDHEN and CDR2 is SYDVKM. This CDR3 comprises 15 residues. The CDR3 DNA is TGTGCCGGGGGCCGAATCGGGACAGGACACTACGAGCAGTACTTC. Translation gives CAGGRIGTGHYEQYF.

This rearrangement joins TRBV7-9 to TRBJ2-7; 9 nucleotides match TRBD2. Germline assignment: CDR1 SEHNR and CDR2 FQNEAQ (reference sequence). V trimming: 4 bases; J trimming: 3 bases; junction bases outside the gene matches: 7. The CDR3 spans 15 residues. As DNA, the CDR3 is TGTGCCAGCAGCTCTATAGCGGGAGCGCACTACGAGCAGTACTTC. This codes for CASSSIAGAHYEQYF. Complete variable domain (other parts from reference TRBV7-9 and TRBJ2-7): DTGVSQNPRHKITKRGQNVTFRCDPISEHNRLYWYRQTLGQGPEFLTYFQNEAQLEKSRLLSDRFSAERPKGSFSTLEIQRTEQGDSAMYLCASSSIAGAHYEQYFGPGTRLTVT.

The J gene is TRBJ1-5, the V gene TRBV2, with 7 bases matching TRBD1. V was clipped by 6 bases and J by 4 bases; unmatched bases: 3. CDR1 and CDR2 from the germline V gene are SNHLY and FYNNEI. The CDR3 sequence is 13 residues long. CDR3 region: CASRQGGNQPQHF. The CDR3 DNA is TGTGCCAGCAGGCAGGGGGGAAATCAGCCCCAGCATTTT.

This clone was seen only a few times. This rearrangement joins TRBV29-1 to TRBJ2-1, with a weak D call TRBD1 (6 bases). The V end was cut by 6 bases, the J end by 9 bases, with 18 bases between. The CDR3 extends over 13 amino acids. CDR1 SQVTM and CDR2 ANQGSEA come from the germline V gene. The CDR3 bases are TGCAGCGTCACAGGGCAGATGAGGGGTGAGCAGTTCTTC. Its protein product is CSVTGQMRGEQFF.

The chain carries TRBV5-6 and TRBJ2-1; 10 bases agree with TRBD2. The CDR3 runs 14 residues. The V and J ends lost 3 bases and 4 bases, in that order; junction bases with no gene match: 1. Per germline, CDR1 SGHDT and CDR2 YYEEEE. The CDR3 DNA sequence: TGTGCCAGCAGCTCAGCGGGAGGGTACAATGAGCAGTTCTTC. It yields the protein CASSSAGGYNEQFF.

There are a few counts of this clone. The V call is TRBV30, the J call TRBJ2-4; D is perhaps TRBD1 (7 bases). Germline V CDR1 and CDR2: GTSNPN, SVGIG (reference sequence). With 1 base removed from V and 10 bases from J, the gap between germline ends came to 14 bases. The CDR3 totals 13 residues. Here the CDR3 DNA reads TGTGCCTGGAGTGCCCAGGCAGGGGGGATTCAGTACTTC. Protein product: CAWSAQAGGIQYF.

This clone showed up just a few times. This rearrangement joins TRBV7-2 to TRBJ2-5, with 7 bases that match TRBD1. The germline gives CDR1 SGHTA, CDR2 FQGNSA. The J segment lost 5 bases and the V segment lost 2 bases, leaving 2 bases of the junction unmatched. CDR3 length equals 13 residues. In DNA, the CDR3 is TGTGCCAGCAGCTTACGCAGGGGGGAGACCCAGTACTTC. Translation: CASSLRRGETQYF.

This clone showed up just a few times. The rearrangement uses TRBV29-1 and TRBJ2-7; perhaps TRBD2 as D (6 bases). Germline CDR1 SQVTM, CDR2 ANQGSEA. The CDR3 totals 12 residues. V dropped 7 bases and J dropped 3 bases, with 13 bases sitting between them. CDR3 protein: CSAGLKDYEQYF. The CDR3 DNA sequence: TGCAGCGCGGGACTCAAAGACTACGAGCAGTACTTC.

There are a few counts of this clone. The chain recombines TRBV29-1 with TRBJ2-5, with 9 bases identical to TRBD1. Germline V gives CDR1 SQVTM, CDR2 ANQGSEA. The CDR3 loop spans 16 amino acids. The J segment lost 4 bases and the V segment lost 4 bases, leaving 13 bases of the junction unmatched. As DNA, the CDR3 is TGCAGCGTTGGGGGGGCGGACAGGGGAACTTTAGAGACCCAGTACTTC. It encodes CSVGGADRGTLETQYF.

This clone was found a few times. This chain uses TRBV23-1 with TRBJ2-4, with 8 bases matching TRBD1. TRBV23-1 is placed among ORFs of uncertain function. The ends lost 7 bases at V and 0 bases at J; junction bases unmatched: 11. This CDR3 is 17 amino acids long. This chain's CDR3 is CASNSDGQGLAKNIQYF. As DNA, the CDR3 is TGCGCCAGCAATAGCGACGGACAGGGCTTAGCCAAAAACATTCAGTACTTC.

This clone was detected only a few times. The CDR3 loop is CASWASGTYNEQFF. The DNA of the CDR3 is TGTGCCAGCTGGGCTAGCGGGACCTACAATGAGCAGTTCTTC. The genes are TRBV5-4 and TRBJ2-1; 9 bases map to TRBD2. Germline CDR1 is SGHNT and CDR2 is YYREEE (reference sequence). The J segment lost 2 bases and the V segment lost 7 bases, leaving 4 bases of the junction unmatched. The CDR3 extends over 14 amino acids.

This clone was seen once. The chain carries TRBV5-1 and TRBJ1-2; 11 nucleotides align to TRBD1. With V trimmed by 5 bases and J by 4 bases, 4 bases remained unmatched. In germline, CDR1 is SGHRS, CDR2 YFSETQ. CDR3 length: 14 amino acids. CDR3 sequence: CASRPDRGPYGYTF. The CDR3 bases are TGCGCCAGCAGACCGGACAGGGGGCCCTATGGCTACACCTTC.

The rearrangement uses TRBV30 and TRBJ2-3; 8 nucleotides match TRBD2. Germline CDR1 is GTSNPN and CDR2 is SVGIG (reference sequence). V was clipped by 4 bases and J by 3 bases; unmatched bases: 6. This CDR3 is built from 14 residues. The DNA of the CDR3 is TGTGCCTGGAAAGTAGCGGGGACAACAGATACGCAGTATTTT. Its protein product is CAWKVAGTTDTQYF. The full variable domain, in which reference TRBV30 and TRBJ2-3 provide the parts outside the CDR3, is SQTIHQWPATLVQPVGSPLSLECTVEGTSNPNLYWYRQAAGRGLQLLFYSVGIGQISSEVPQNLSASRPQDRQFILSSKKLLLSDSGFYLCAWKVAGTTDTQYFGPGTRLTVL.

The CDR3 coding sequence is TGCAGTACCGGAGGGGGCGATGAGCAGTTCTTC. This encodes CSTGGGDEQFF. The genes are TRBV20-1 and TRBJ2-1; a possible D gene is TRBD1 (7 bases). The CDR3 spans 11 residues. V shed 8 bases and J shed 8 bases, with 13 bases lying between them. CDR1 and CDR2 (germline): DFQATT, SNEGSKA (reference sequence).